What follows is one T cell receptor beta chain and its context. Its binding antigen is unknown. Base qualities were left out, and no much larger clone turns up one base away. The CDR3 covers 14 residues, taking in both the cysteine and the phenylalanine. Just CDR3 DNA is preserved here, 42 bases in frame from base 1. V is clipped by 11 bases and J by 1 base, and the sequence between their germline boundaries is 18 bases long. CDR1 and CDR2 were assigned from the germline V gene as SGHTA and FQGNSA. The donors belonged to the validation cohort of around 110 subjects, which was separate from the roughly 700-subject first cohort. Library preparation employed the immunoSEQ multiplex PCR assay. From the authors' description of their analysis: A statistical classification framework was built for diagnosing cytomegalovirus status from the catalog of TCR beta chain sequences. This immuneACCESS table, as held by TCRdb, lists in-frame sequences with V and J called but not all clones. Of the missing ones, under half trace to an unresolved V gene in checked studies; the others have no known cause. The D gene and trimming were derived from the DNA, and the V and J assignments and clone size from that table. Present in this sample are fewer than 120,000 clones, roughly 90% of which were seen just once. Clones ranked in the top ten supply about 1.5% of the sample.

These data are taken from a study of cytomegalovirus exposure and HLA in healthy donors (dated by TCRdb to 2017 to 2019). A note on the overall study: The roughly 650 repertoires of the first cohort and the 110 or so validation repertoires were produced on the same platform, according to a later analysis. The study was designed to test whether signatures of past pathogen exposure could be identified by cataloging public T cell receptors. A separate validation cohort of 100 to 150 different subjects was used in addition to the approximately 700-subject first cohort. To predict cytomegalovirus infection status, the study combined high-throughput TCR immunosequencing, statistical association of individual TCRs with disease status, and machine learning. Results the study describes overall, beyond this receptor: A later analysis lacked HLA typing for the validation cohort, so it scored co-occurrence in that cohort across all 120 or so repertoires. A total of some 180 TCR beta chains were listed by the study as associated with cytomegalovirus. In vitro tests confirmed that a few of the cytomegalovirus-associated TCR beta chains recognize cytomegalovirus antigens. The authors suggested that the approach could potentially be generalized to other disease states and immunological phenotypes. Cytomegalovirus status was reported to be diagnosed by the classifier with high specificity and sensitivity in both the original and validation cohorts. Subsequent analysis determined that TCRs grouped into clusters in the first cohort also showed a tendency toward co-occurrence across the 120 validation repertoires, and roughly 94% of cluster scores exceeded 0. Across donors, most TCR sequences were observed very rarely, whereas some public TCRs were present in many individuals.

The V gene is TRBV7-2 and the J gene is TRBJ2-7; the D gene is possibly TRBD2, with 6 bases matching. This TCR was recovered from a young woman in good health and CMV-seropositive. Source material: PBMCs. At the DNA level, the sequence is TGTGCCTCTCGTACGGGAGTAGAATCCTACGAGCAGTACTTC. Its protein is CASRTGVESYEQYF.